The T cell receptor beta chain under discussion was sequenced for a study of PD-1 blockade in classical Hodgkin lymphoma. Findings of the study overall: Complete responders started with a diversity level that resembled newly diagnosed patients at baseline. Causes of the repertoire differences remain undefined, possibly disease activity or prior therapy.

Every patient had relapsed following autologous stem cell transplantation, and cohorts differed in brentuximab vedotin exposure. The CD4+ T cells used were purified from thawed PBMCs through magnetic negative selection. V gave up 0 bases and J gave up 3 bases; unmatched junction bases: 5. Germline V gene data show CDR1 as SGHRS and CDR2 as YFSETQ. The CDR3 is made up of 16 amino acids. About this clone: The antigen is undetermined.

This table comes from immunoSEQ multiplex PCR, and its TCRdb copy is limited to in-frame clones, with some not included. This table has around 6,700 clones, about 78% appearing once. The origin of this receptor is a human donor with classical Hodgkin lymphoma. The sample was CD4+ T cells from blood, taken at baseline. This chain connects TRBV5-1 to TRBJ2-3, with TRBD2 matching over 9 bases. DNA for the CDR3: TGCGCCAGCAGCTTGGGGCCTAGCGGGGCTACAGATACGCAGTATTTT. Amino acid sequence: CASSLGPSGATDTQYF.